The TCR beta chain under discussion was sequenced for a study of blood T cell repertoires in COVID-19. The overall study: Acute and convalescent COVID-19 samples came from the United States, Italy and Spain. T cells, B-cell-depleted T cells, or PBMCs supplied cDNA or gDNA.

Original analysis: The authors estimated nucleated cell counts from reference gene primer amplification. Here immunoSEQ multiplex PCR was the method, and the copy in TCRdb shows in-frame clones only, minus some. V and J calls and clone size follow that table, whereas D and trimming were derived from the DNA. The repertoire holds 250,000 to 350,000 clones, with about 90% as singletons. This clone has a single count. The CDR3 spans 15 residues. Per germline, CDR1 SGHRS and CDR2 YFSETQ. Trimming took 0 bases from V and 5 from J, leaving 14 bases between them. The Seattle site enrolled patients during active infection and followed them longitudinally.

The sequence was collected from a woman between 50 and 59 years old with COVID-19, enrolled during active disease. The sample comprised peripheral blood. The rearrangement uses TRBV5-1 and TRBJ1-1; maybe TRBD1 (6 bases). The CDR3 nucleotides are TGCGCCAGCAGCTTGGACAGGGTGACGAGGACTGAAGCTTTCTTT. Translation: CASSLDRVTRTEAFF.